A single sample is the source of the 20 T cell receptor beta chains below, sequenced in a study of T cell responses to AZD1222 COVID-19 vaccine. Sequencing was performed with immunoSEQ multiplex PCR; in TCRdb, only in-frame clones are kept and a portion is missing. Of approximately 130,000 clones listed, 70% to 90% are singletons. The sequencing here drew on peripheral blood, taken 28 days after the second AZD1222 dose. The receptors shown here come from an adult who received the AZD1222 COVID-19 vaccine.

The DNA for the CDR3 is TGTGCCAGCAGCTCGGGACAGAGCGCTGAAGCTTTCTTT. Encoded protein: CASSSGQSAEAFF. V and J are TRBV7-3 and TRBJ1-1; 7 bases are a match to TRBD1. CDR3 length: 13 amino acids. Germline V gene sequence: CDR1 SGHTA, CDR2 FQGTGA. V shed 4 bases and J 6 bases; nucleotides not matched to a gene: 5.

This clone was recorded many times. The V call is TRBV29-1, the J call TRBJ1-1, with a tentative D call TRBD1 (5 bases). The CDR3 spans 16 residues. Germline V gene lookup returns CDR1 SQVTM and CDR2 ANQGSEA. Trimming removed 4 bases from V and 0 bases from J, with 18 bases in between. As DNA, the CDR3 is TGCAGCGTTGCACTAACTGGCCTGGGACTGAACACTGAAGCTTTCTTT. It specifies CSVALTGLGLNTEAFF.

The gene calls are TRBV13 and TRBJ2-7, with 7 bases matching TRBD1. CDR3 size: 14 residues. The germline CDR1 and CDR2 sequences are PRHDT and FYEKMQ (reference sequence). The V and J ends lost 5 bases and 0 bases, in that order; junction bases with no gene match: 4. Here the CDR3 DNA reads TGTGCCAGCAGCCTGGGACAGCTCTCCTACGAGCAGTACTTC. Translated: CASSLGQLSYEQYF. Complete variable domain (other parts from reference TRBV13 and TRBJ2-7): AAGVIQSPRHLIKEKRETATLKCYPIPRHDTVYWYQQGPGQDPQFLISFYEKMQSDKGSIPDRFSAQQFSDYHSELNMSSLELGDSALYFCASSLGQLSYEQYFGPGTRLTVT.

The rearrangement links TRBV2 to TRBJ1-4; perhaps TRBD1 as D (5 bases). The CDR3 is 15 amino acids. V shed 5 bases and J shed 3 bases, with 13 bases lying between them. CDR1 and CDR2 from the germline V gene are SNHLY and FYNNEI. Written as DNA, the CDR3 is TGTGCCAGCAGTCGTACGGGACCGTCTAATGAAAAACTGTTTTTT. Translated: CASSRTGPSNEKLFF.

V is TRBV2 and J is TRBJ1-5; tentative D call: TRBD1 (5 bases). Trimming shortened V by 3 bases and J by 5 bases, and 8 bases separated the two germline ends. The CDR3 is 13 amino acids. Germline-derived CDR1 and CDR2 are SNHLY and FYNNEI. The CDR3 sequence is CASSDRVYQPQHF. The CDR3 region has the DNA TGTGCCAGCAGTGACAGGGTTTATCAGCCCCAGCATTTT.

This chain joins TRBV9 and TRBJ2-3; tentatively, D is TRBD2 (5 bases). The CDR3 covers 13 residues. CDR1 is SGDLS and CDR2 is YYNGEE in the germline V gene. V was pared by 4 bases and J by 2 bases, with 8 bases between. CDR3 coding DNA: TGTGCCAGCAGCTCAGCGGTCACAGATACGCAGTATTTT. This codes for CASSSAVTDTQYF.

The chain carries TRBV4-1 and TRBJ1-4; D is uncertain. The CDR3 runs 12 residues. CDR1 and CDR2 from the germline V gene are MGHRA and YSYEKL. Deletions cut 1 base from V and 8 bases from J, with 5 bases between. CDR3: CASSQGAEKLFF. In nucleotides, the CDR3 is TGCGCCAGCAGCCAAGGAGCCGAAAAACTGTTTTTT.

The CDR3 DNA sequence: TGTGCCAGCAGCTTAGGCGGGACACCGAATTCACCCCTCCACTTT. Translating it yields CASSLGGTPNSPLHF. V is TRBV7-3 and J is TRBJ1-6, with TRBD1 as a possible D gene (6 bases). The germline V gene encodes CDR1 SGHTA and CDR2 FQGTGA. Trimming stripped 2 bases from V and 7 bases from J, with 12 bases between. The CDR3 extends over 15 amino acids.

The chain combines TRBV4-2 with TRBJ1-4, with TRBD1 matching over 8 bases. The CDR3 is 15 residues long. Germline CDR1 and CDR2: LGHNA and YNFKEQ. V shed 4 bases, J shed 5 bases, and the junction held 6 bases outside the gene matches. The CDR3 spells CASSPPDRENEKLFF. The DNA for the CDR3 is TGTGCCAGCAGCCCGCCGGACAGGGAAAATGAAAAACTGTTTTTT.

V is TRBV27 and J is TRBJ2-1, with no clear D. V shed 0 bases and J shed 4 bases, with 7 bases lying between them. The CDR3 extends over 14 amino acids. The germline V gene encodes CDR1 MNHEY and CDR2 SMNVEV (reference sequence). CDR3 DNA: TGTGCCAGCAGTTTATCAGTAGTTTACAATGAGCAGTTCTTC. Its protein is CASSLSVVYNEQFF.

V gene TRBV3-1 (or the pseudogene TRBV3-2) combines with J gene TRBJ1-2, with 8 bases lining up with TRBD1. The CDR3 covers 15 residues. Germline loops: CDR1 LGHDT, CDR2 YNNKEL (reference sequence). V lost 0 bases, J lost 6 bases, and 6 bases stayed unmatched. CDR3 protein: CASSQDHAGGDGYTF. The CDR3 nucleotides are TGTGCCAGCAGCCAAGATCACGCAGGGGGCGATGGCTACACCTTC.

The CDR3 DNA sequence: TGCGCCAGCAGCCAAGGGACAGGGCGAAGTGGCTACACCTTC. It codes for CASSQGTGRSGYTF. The genes are TRBV4-1 and TRBJ1-2; TRBD1 agrees at 8 bases. V was pared by 1 base and J by 7 bases, with 5 bases of the junction left unmatched. The CDR3 runs 14 residues. Germline lookup yields CDR1 MGHRA and CDR2 YSYEKL.

This sequence joins TRBV5-1 and TRBJ1-6; 10 bases match TRBD1. The V segment lost 4 bases and the J segment 0 bases; nucleotides outside the gene matches: 4. The CDR3 runs to 17 residues. The germline gives CDR1 SGHRS, CDR2 YFSETQ. In nucleotides, the CDR3 is TGCGCCAGCAGCAACAGACAGGGGGCCTCCTATAATTCACCCCTCCACTTT. The encoded protein is CASSNRQGASYNSPLHF.

This clone was seen many times. The chain joins TRBV5-1 to TRBJ1-3, with a weak D call TRBD1 (6 bases). V was shortened by 7 bases and J by 0 bases, with 17 bases between the two germline ends. The CDR3 runs to 16 residues. Germline V lookup: CDR1 SGHRS, CDR2 YFSETQ. CDR3 nucleotides: TGCGCCAGCCAGCCGGGGGCCCCAAACTCTGGAAACACCATATATTTT. Its translation: CASQPGAPNSGNTIYF.

The V gene is TRBV5-1, the J gene TRBJ1-3; no definite D call. The CDR3 runs 16 residues. Germline-derived CDR1 and CDR2 are SGHRS and YFSETQ. With 1 base removed from V and 0 bases from J, the gap between germline ends came to 11 bases. The CDR3 region has the DNA TGCGCCAGCAGCTTGCTCTCTAGAAACTCTGGAAACACCATATATTTT. Translation: CASSLLSRNSGNTIYF. Drawing the rest from reference TRBV5-1 and TRBJ1-3, the complete variable domain is KAGVTQTPRYLIKTRGQQVTLSCSPISGHRSVSWYQQTPGQGLQFLFEYFSETQRNKGNFPGRFSGRQFSNSRSEMNVSTLELGDSALYLCASSLLSRNSGNTIYFGEGSWLTVV.

The J gene is TRBJ1-4, the V gene TRBV2, with unresolved D. CDR1 is SNHLY, CDR2 FYNNEI, per germline. This CDR3 contains 13 residues. The germline V and J ends were trimmed by 7 bases and 8 bases, with 14 bases remaining between them. CDR3 in amino acids: CASNADQGEKLFF. The CDR3 DNA follows: TGTGCCAGCAACGCGGACCAAGGGGAAAAACTGTTTTTT.

V gene TRBV7-7 combines with J gene TRBJ2-5, with 7 bases aligning to TRBD1. Germline trimming cut 5 bases from V and 3 bases from J; bases unmatched to any gene: 9. CDR3 length: 15 amino acids. The germline V gene encodes CDR1 SSHAT and CDR2 FNYEAQ (reference sequence). The CDR3 DNA is TGTGCCAGCAGCAAATATACAGGGGCAAAAGAGACCCAGTACTTC. Amino acid sequence: CASSKYTGAKETQYF.

The chain joins TRBV7-2 to TRBJ1-6; 8 bases map to TRBD1. The CDR3 spans 15 residues. J was trimmed by 7 bases and V by 5 bases; bases with no gene match: 7. Germline V gene sequence: CDR1 SGHTA, CDR2 FQGNSA. CDR3 protein: CASSLQGAQNSPLHF. Here the CDR3 DNA reads TGTGCCAGCAGCCTCCAGGGGGCGCAAAATTCACCCCTCCACTTT.

The rearrangement uses TRBV27 and TRBJ2-7; 8 bases line up with TRBD2. The CDR3 has 16 residues. Germline loops: CDR1 MNHEY, CDR2 SMNVEV (reference sequence). V was clipped by 1 base and J by 6 bases; unmatched bases: 11. The CDR3 DNA is TGTGCCAGCAGTTTATTCGTTGGGACTAGAATAGTCGAGCAGTACTTC. Amino acids: CASSLFVGTRIVEQYF.

V usage is TRBV7-9 and J usage is TRBJ2-7, with 8 nucleotides matching TRBD2. This CDR3 contains 14 residues. V shed 6 bases, J shed 5 bases, and the junction held 9 bases outside the gene matches. Germline CDR1 is SEHNR and CDR2 is FQNEAQ (reference sequence). DNA for the CDR3: TGTGCCAGCAGAATTAGCGGGAAGGTCGACGAGCAGTACTTC. Translated: CASRISGKVDEQYF.